The source of this T cell receptor beta chain is a study of T cell clusters in autoimmune cytopenias. TRB was amplified by touch-down multiplex PCR, primer pools A and B combined. Reprocessing the multiplex PCR reads, TCRdb reports a single entry for every CDR3 protein and omits DNA. The table for this sample gives fewer than 15,000 distinct CDR3 sequences. Points from the study as a whole: Primary autoimmune cytopenia patients seemingly lacked the physiological T cell clusters found in healthy donors. Healthy donors had about 2.8-fold more exclusive TRB clusters than active autoimmune hepatitis patients. TRB repertoire shifts in secondary cytopenia and chronic lymphocytic leukemia mostly reflected lymphoma, not autoimmunity. No experiment has yet validated the function of the T cell clusters defined in silico.

TRB was amplified from about 270 ng of peripheral blood genomic DNA per sample. Germline V lookup: CDR1 SEHNR, CDR2 FQNEAQ (reference sequence). The CDR3 has 15 residues. Points on this clonotype: As yet, its antigen is unknown.

The receptor was isolated from a human donor with an autoimmune cytopenia or autoimmune hepatitis (not recorded which). The rearrangement uses TRBV7-9 and TRBJ2-2; TCRdb names TRBD2, which stays unverified in the absence of DNA. The sample comprised peripheral blood. The CDR3 reads CASSLGELFTGELFF.